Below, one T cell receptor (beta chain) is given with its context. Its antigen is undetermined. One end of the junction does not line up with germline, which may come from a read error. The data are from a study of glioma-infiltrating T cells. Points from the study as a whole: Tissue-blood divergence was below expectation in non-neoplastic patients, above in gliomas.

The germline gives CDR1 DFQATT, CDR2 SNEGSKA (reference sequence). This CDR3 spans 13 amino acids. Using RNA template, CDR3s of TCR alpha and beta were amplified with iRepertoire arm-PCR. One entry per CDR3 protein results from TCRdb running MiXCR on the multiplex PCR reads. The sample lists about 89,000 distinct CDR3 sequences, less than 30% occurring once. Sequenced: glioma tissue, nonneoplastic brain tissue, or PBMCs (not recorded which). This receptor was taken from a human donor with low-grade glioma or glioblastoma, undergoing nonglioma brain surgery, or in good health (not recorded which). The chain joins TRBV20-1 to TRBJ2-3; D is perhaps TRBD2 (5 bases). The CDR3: CSAREVNTDTKYF. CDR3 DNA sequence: TGCAGTGCTAGGGAGGTTAACACAGATACGAAGTATTTT.